These 24 T cell receptor beta chains share one sample of origin, sequenced in a study of CD8 T cells in ankylosing spondylitis. TCRdb re-called the 5' RACE reads through MiXCR, storing one row per CDR3 protein. The profile shows about 360,000 distinct CDR3 sequences, roughly 15% of them singletons. Sequenced: blood, either unsorted or a sorted T cell fraction (not recorded which). These TCRs come from a male donor with ankylosing spondylitis or in good health (not recorded which).

In this sample, this clonotype turned up many times. This chain joins TRBV6-1 and TRBJ2-1, with D possibly being TRBD1 or TRBD2 (6 bases each). The germline V and J ends were trimmed by 10 bases and 6 bases, with 22 bases remaining between them. CDR1 is MNHNS, CDR2 SASEGT, per germline. The CDR3 is 15 residues long. This CDR3 is CATFLPGAGFNEQFF. The DNA for the CDR3 is TGTGCCACTTTCCTCCCGGGGGCCGGATTCAATGAGCAGTTCTTC.

This chain uses TRBV5-1 with TRBJ2-7; D is perhaps TRBD1 (6 bases). The germline V and J ends were trimmed by 6 bases and 2 bases, with 12 bases remaining between them. Looked up from germline, CDR1 is SGHRS and CDR2 is YFSETQ. The CDR3 consists of 13 residues. The CDR3 protein is CASKGDIPYEQYF. CDR3 DNA sequence: TGCGCCAGCAAGGGGGACATCCCCTACGAGCAGTACTTC.

There are a few counts of this clonotype. The CDR3 sequence is CASMIEAGYSYEQYF. The CDR3 DNA reads TGTGCCAGCATGATTGAAGCGGGGTACTCCTACGAGCAGTACTTC. The rearrangement links TRBV6-1 to TRBJ2-7, with TRBD2 identical over 7 bases. Looked up from germline, CDR1 is MNHNS and CDR2 is SASEGT. Trimming at V came to 7 bases and at J to 0 bases, leaving 9 bases not matched to a gene. CDR3 size: 15 residues.

Only one count was recorded for this clonotype. CDR3 residues: CASSLRPGLSYEQYF. The CDR3 DNA sequence: TGTGCCAGCAGCTTGAGACCAGGCCTCTCCTACGAGCAGTACTTC. The chain is built from TRBV5-4 and TRBJ2-7; D unresolved. CDR1 and CDR2 from the germline V gene are SGHNT and YYREEE (reference sequence). Trimming pared 1 base from V and 0 bases from J, leaving 11 bases between. There are 15 residues in the CDR3.

The CDR3 loop reads CASSSGQGITGELFF. In DNA form, the CDR3 reads TGTGCCAGCAGCTCAGGACAGGGGATCACCGGGGAGCTGTTTTTT. This chain uses TRBV5-4 with TRBJ2-2; 9 bases line up with TRBD1. The CDR3 extends over 15 amino acids. Germline CDR1 is SGHNT and CDR2 is YYREEE (reference sequence). Trimming cost V 3 bases and J 4 bases; bases outside gene matches: 4.

The rearrangement uses TRBV25-1 and TRBJ2-1, with 12 bases aligning to TRBD2. The CDR3 loop spans 18 amino acids. Looked up from germline, CDR1 is MGHDK and CDR2 is SYGVNS. V was pared by 6 bases and J by 0 bases, with 9 bases of the junction left unmatched. The CDR3 spells CASSGLAGMKSSYNEQFF. CDR3 in DNA: TGTGCCAGCAGCGGACTAGCGGGGATGAAAAGCTCCTACAATGAGCAGTTCTTC. The variable domain in full, with the rest retrieved from reference TRBV25-1 and TRBJ2-1, is EADIYQTPRYLVIGTGKKITLECSQTMGHDKMYWYQQDPGMELHLIHYSYGVNSTEKGDLSSESTVSRIRTEHFPLTLESARPSHTSQYLCASSGLAGMKSSYNEQFFGPGTRLTVL.

CDR3 loop: CASSLGEGRPAFF. The CDR3 nucleotides read TGTGCCAGCTCACTGGGGGAGGGCCGGCCAGCTTTCTTT. The chain employs TRBV18 and TRBJ1-1, with TRBD1 as a possible D gene (5 bases). Germline values: CDR1 KGHSH, CDR2 LQKENI. The CDR3 covers 13 residues. V was shortened by 4 bases and J by 10 bases, with 16 bases between the two germline ends.

A few counts support this clonotype. The chain employs TRBV4-1 and TRBJ2-1, with 10 bases identical to TRBD1. V lost 0 bases and J lost 4; bases outside the gene matches: 3. There are 16 residues in the CDR3. From germline, CDR1 is MGHRA and CDR2 YSYEKL. CDR3 nucleotides: TGCGCCAGCAGCCAAGATGGGACAGGGGTATACAATGAGCAGTTCTTC. Its translation: CASSQDGTGVYNEQFF.

The rearrangement links TRBV4-2 to TRBJ2-2; D possibly uses TRBD1 or TRBD2 (6 bases each). The V gene lost 1 base and the J gene lost 4 bases, with 16 bases spanning the gap. This CDR3 region has 17 residues. Germline CDR1 is LGHNA and CDR2 is YNFKEQ. DNA of the CDR3: TGTGCCAGCAGCCAAGTTTCGGGGGCAAATGGCACCGGGGAGCTGTTTTTT. This gives the protein CASSQVSGANGTGELFF.

This chain links TRBV7-2 with TRBJ2-1; TRBD1 matches 8 bases. J lost 0 bases, V lost 1 base, and 2 bases had no gene match. The CDR3 totals 16 residues. Per the germline V gene, CDR1 is SGHTA and CDR2 is FQGNSA. For the CDR3, the DNA is TGTGCCAGCAGCTTAGTTACAGGGGGCTCCTACAATGAGCAGTTCTTC. It encodes CASSLVTGGSYNEQFF. Based on the CDR3 plus reference TRBV7-2 and TRBJ2-1, the full variable domain is GAGVSQSPSNKVTEKGKDVELRCDPISGHTALYWYRQSLGQGLEFLIYFQGNSAPDKSGLPSDRFSAERTGGSVSTLTIQRTQQEDSAVYLCASSLVTGGSYNEQFFGPGTRLTVL.

The chain is built from TRBV4-1 and TRBJ2-3; 7 nucleotides align to TRBD2. The V gene's germline CDR1 is MGHRA and CDR2 YSYEKL. The length of the CDR3 is 17 residues. After removal of 0 bases from V and 4 bases from J, the junction contained 10 bases not matched to a gene. The CDR3 bases are TGCGCCAGCAGCCAAGACATCGAGCGGGGTGGGGCAGATACGCAGTATTTT. Protein sequence: CASSQDIERGGADTQYF.

This clonotype was seen a few times. The J gene is TRBJ2-1, the V gene TRBV7-9, with TRBD2 identical over 11 bases. Germline V gives CDR1 SEHNR, CDR2 FQNEAQ (reference sequence). The junction had 2 bases not matched to a gene; V was cut back by 2 bases and J by 8 bases. CDR3 length: 14 residues. The CDR3 sequence: CASSLMGLADEQFF. CDR3 sequence (DNA): TGTGCCAGCAGCTTAATGGGACTAGCGGATGAGCAGTTCTTC.

The V call is TRBV14, the J call TRBJ2-7; TRBD1 matches at 10 bases. The CDR3 is 15 residues long. Trimming at V came to 3 bases and at J to 3 bases, leaving 5 bases not matched to a gene. Germline-derived CDR1 and CDR2 are SGHDN and FVKESK. The CDR3 DNA reads TGTGCCAGCAGCCAGGAACGGACAGGGGGCTACGAGCAGTACTTC. Its translation is CASSQERTGGYEQYF.

The chain carries TRBV12-3 or TRBV12-4 and TRBJ1-6; D not resolved. V lost 5 bases and J 0 bases, leaving 11 bases between the germline ends. CDR3 length: 16 residues. Here the CDR3 reads CASSEVPGSYNSPLHF. The CDR3 DNA follows: TGTGCCAGCAGTGAGGTGCCAGGCTCCTATAATTCACCCCTCCACTTT.

The chain links TRBV3-1 to TRBJ1-2, with D possibly TRBD1 on 5 matching bases. Germline V lookup: CDR1 LGHDT, CDR2 YNNKEL (reference sequence). The CDR3 is 12 residues long. Trimming left V 5 bases short and J 8 bases short, with 12 bases between. The CDR3 is CASSRGLRGYTF. Here the CDR3 DNA reads TGTGCCAGCAGCAGGGGACTCCGGGGCTACACCTTC.

This chain's CDR3 is CASSENRSPGRGETQYF. Written as DNA, the CDR3 is TGTGCCAGCAGTGAAAATCGAAGTCCGGGACGGGGAGAGACCCAGTACTTC. V gene TRBV6-1 combines with J gene TRBJ2-5, with D perhaps assigned TRBD1 or TRBD2 (5 bases each). Looked up from germline, CDR1 is MNHNS and CDR2 is SASEGT. The V and J ends lost 2 bases and 4 bases respectively, with 20 bases between them. The CDR3 consists of 17 residues.

The chain employs TRBV3-1 and TRBJ1-5; TRBD1 matches at 7 bases. From germline, CDR1 is LGHDT and CDR2 YNNKEL (reference sequence). V was clipped by 1 base and J by 7 bases; unmatched bases: 13. The CDR3 spans 17 residues. The CDR3 is CASSQGLGTAGRQPQHF. The CDR3 DNA reads as TGTGCCAGCAGCCAAGGTTTAGGGACAGCTGGAAGACAGCCCCAGCATTTT. The whole variable domain, remainder taken from reference TRBV3-1 and TRBJ1-5, is DTAVSQTPKYLVTQMGNDKSIKCEQNLGHDTMYWYKQDSKKFLKIMFSYNNKELIINETVPNRFSPKSPDKAHLNLHINSLELGDSAVYFCASSQGLGTAGRQPQHFGDGTRLSIL.

This chain connects TRBV5-1 to TRBJ2-1; 8 bases are shared with TRBD2. V was pared by 3 bases and J by 12 bases, with 8 bases of the junction left unmatched. CDR3 size: 13 residues. Germline V gene lookup returns CDR1 SGHRS and CDR2 YFSETQ. The CDR3 is CASSSRLATSQFF. The CDR3 nucleotides are TGCGCCAGCAGCTCGCGACTAGCGACGTCGCAGTTCTTC.

This chain joins TRBV19 and TRBJ1-2, with a tentative D call TRBD1 (5 bases). V lost 6 bases and J 6 bases, leaving 26 bases between the germline ends. Germline CDR1 and CDR2: LNHDA and SQIVND (reference sequence). The CDR3 loop spans 17 amino acids. The CDR3 nucleotides read TGTGCCAGTAGGATGGAAACCGGGACTTCCTCGATGGATGGCTACACCTTC. Translating gives CASRMETGTSSMDGYTF.

This rearrangement joins TRBV20-1 to TRBJ1-1, with a weak D call TRBD1 (5 bases). The V end was cut by 4 bases, the J end by 5 bases, with 11 bases between. CDR1 and CDR2 (germline): DFQATT, SNEGSKA (reference sequence). The CDR3 spans 12 residues. CDR3 sequence (DNA): TGCAGTGCTACGTCAGGGAGGACTGAAGCTTTCTTT. This translates into CSATSGRTEAFF.

J is TRBJ2-7 and V is TRBV20-1, with unresolved D. The germline V gene has CDR1 DFQATT and CDR2 SNEGSKA (reference sequence). The V and J ends lost 3 bases and 0 bases respectively, with 6 bases between them. The CDR3 consists of 12 residues. This CDR3 is CSASGPSYEQYF. For the CDR3, the DNA is TGCAGTGCTAGCGGACCCTCCTACGAGCAGTACTTC.

This clonotype occurred a few times. The rearrangement links TRBV9 to TRBJ1-2, with TRBD1 as a possible D gene (6 bases). The CDR3 has 15 residues. Germline V gene lookup returns CDR1 SGDLS and CDR2 YYNGEE. V was trimmed by 0 bases and J by 1 base, leaving 10 bases between them. In nucleotides, the CDR3 is TGTGCCAGCAGCGTAGATGGAGGGGGTAACTATGGCTACACCTTC. Protein: CASSVDGGGNYGYTF.

In its sample, this clonotype was seen a few times. The chain uses TRBV10-3 and TRBJ1-1; no reliable D call. The V gene's germline CDR1 is ENHRY and CDR2 SYGVKD. This CDR3 has 12 residues. The V end lost 10 bases, the J end lost 0 bases, and 9 bases lay between the germline ends. The CDR3 is CATRTLNTEAFF. In DNA form, the CDR3 reads TGTGCCACCCGGACTCTGAACACTGAAGCTTTCTTT.

This clonotype was counted only a few times. V and J are TRBV10-3 and TRBJ2-1; TRBD2 matches at 10 bases. Trimming took 5 bases from V and 4 from J; bases not matched to a gene: 5. Germline-derived CDR1 and CDR2 are ENHRY and SYGVKD. This CDR3 has 15 residues. The CDR3 region is CAISLAGGPYNEQFF. For the CDR3, the DNA is TGTGCCATCAGTTTAGCGGGAGGCCCTTACAATGAGCAGTTCTTC.